The T cell receptor beta chain described here comes from a study of blood T cell repertoires in COVID-19. Study summary: PBMCs, B-cell-depleted T cells, or T cells provided the cDNA or gDNA that made up the material.

The data were produced by immunoSEQ multiplex PCR, yet TCRdb's version contains in-frame clones alone and is incomplete. The repertoire holds around 190,000 clones, about 88% seen once, with 15% to 20% in the top ten. The trim removed 6 bases at V and 2 bases at J, leaving 7 bases unmatched. In germline, CDR1 is MNHEY, CDR2 SMNVEV (reference sequence). This CDR3 is built from 15 residues. Recruited during active infection, patients (from Seattle) were subsequently followed longitudinally. Input material: peripheral blood. The V gene is TRBV27, the J gene TRBJ2-3, with 8 bases aligning to TRBD2. This receptor was identified in a man between 45 and 60 years old with COVID-19, enrolled during active disease. The CDR3 spells CASSKLAATTDTQYF. DNA of the CDR3: TGTGCCAGCAGCAAACTAGCGGCAACCACAGATACGCAGTATTTT.